A single sample is the source of the 3 T cell receptor beta chains below, sequenced in a study of blood T cell repertoires in COVID-19. Clones were sequenced by immunoSEQ multiplex PCR, and TCRdb holds only the in-frame ones, with some missing. The profile shows roughly 40,000 clones, around 79% of them singletons. Material for sequencing was peripheral blood. These receptor sequences come from a woman over 75 with acute or convalescent COVID-19.

The chain joins TRBV18 to TRBJ2-7; perhaps TRBD1 as D (6 bases). The CDR3 is 14 amino acids. Germline CDR1 reads KGHSH; CDR2 reads LQKENI. V was shortened by 3 bases and J by 3 bases, with 12 bases between the two germline ends. CDR3 bases: TGTGCCAGCTCACCCGCGGACAGCAGCTACGAGCAGTACTTC. Its protein product is CASSPADSSYEQYF. Together with reference TRBV18 and TRBJ2-7, the CDR3 gives the full variable domain: NAGVMQNPRHLVRRRGQEARLRCSPMKGHSHVYWYRQLPEEGLKFMVYLQKENIIDESGMPKERFSAEFPKEGPSILRIQQVVRGDSAAYFCASSPADSSYEQYFGPGTRLTVT.

The V call is TRBV7-2, the J call TRBJ2-7; 8 nucleotides line up with TRBD1. The V segment lost 1 base and the J segment 3 bases; nucleotides outside the gene matches: 2. The CDR3 is 14 amino acids. Germline loops: CDR1 SGHTA, CDR2 FQGNSA. CDR3 sequence: CASSLETGGYEQYF. CDR3 DNA: TGTGCCAGCAGCTTAGAAACAGGGGGCTACGAGCAGTACTTC.

This chain connects TRBV5-6 to TRBJ2-3; D remains ambiguous. Per the germline V gene, CDR1 is SGHDT and CDR2 is YYEEEE. This CDR3 has 13 residues. With 1 base removed from V and 2 bases from J, the gap between germline ends came to 5 bases. CDR3 loop: CASSLSYTDTQYF. DNA for the CDR3: TGTGCCAGCAGCTTGAGCTACACAGATACGCAGTATTTT.